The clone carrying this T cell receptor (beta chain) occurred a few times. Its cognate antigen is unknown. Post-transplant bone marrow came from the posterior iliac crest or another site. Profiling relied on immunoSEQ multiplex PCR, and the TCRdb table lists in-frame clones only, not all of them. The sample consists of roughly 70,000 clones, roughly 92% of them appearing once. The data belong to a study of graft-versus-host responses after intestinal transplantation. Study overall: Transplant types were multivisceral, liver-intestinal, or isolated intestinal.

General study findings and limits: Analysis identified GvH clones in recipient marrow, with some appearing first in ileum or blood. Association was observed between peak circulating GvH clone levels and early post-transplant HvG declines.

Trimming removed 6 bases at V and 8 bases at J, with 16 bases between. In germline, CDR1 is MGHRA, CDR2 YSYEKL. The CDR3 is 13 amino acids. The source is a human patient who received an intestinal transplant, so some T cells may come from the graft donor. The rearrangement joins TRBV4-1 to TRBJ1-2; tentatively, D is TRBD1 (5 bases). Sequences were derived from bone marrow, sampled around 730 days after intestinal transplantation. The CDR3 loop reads CASSPDTDIGYTF. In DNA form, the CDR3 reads TGCGCCAGCAGTCCGGACACCGACATCGGCTACACCTTC.